This TCR beta chain is from a study of vaccination and CD4 T cells after COVID-19. Across the whole study: Overlapping SARS-CoV-2, HCoV-NL63, HCoV-OC43 and HCoV-229E spike peptides stimulated the cells.

From germline, CDR1 is SNHLY and CDR2 FYNNEI. This CDR3 has 16 residues. V lost 6 bases, J lost 0 bases, and 6 bases stayed unmatched. Treatment indicated: roughly 10-day PBMC culture with coronavirus spike peptide pools or control peptides (ViraFEST assay). The authors cultured approximately 2.1 million PBMCs per well with about 10 IU/ml IL-2 and about 10 ug/ml peptide pools. Researchers used the Oncomine TCR Beta short-read assay to sequence DNA from cultured CD4+ T cells. Each CDR3 protein is one row after TCRdb ran MiXCR on the PCR reads. This table has about 15,000 distinct CDR3 sequences, around three fifths appearing once. Sample share makes this clonotype large (0.1 to 1%). What it binds is not known.

This rearrangement joins TRBV2 to TRBJ2-1, with TRBD2 identical over 9 bases. The clonotype was recovered from a human donor who had recovered from COVID-19. This material consisted of CD4+ T cells from blood, cultured in vitro, taken after SARS-CoV-2 vaccination. As DNA, the CDR3 is TGTGCCAGCAGGGGGGGTAGCGGGAGCTCCTACAATGAGCAGTTCTTC. Protein sequence: CASRGGSGSSYNEQFF. The complete variable domain, with remaining parts taken from reference TRBV2 and TRBJ2-1, reads EPEVTQTPSHQVTQMGQEVILRCVPISNHLYFYWYRQILGQKVEFLVSFYNNEISEKSEIFDDQFSVERPDGSNFTLKIRSTKLEDSAMYFCASRGGSGSSYNEQFFGPGTRLTVL.